The next 11 T cell receptor beta chains were all read from a single sample in a study of cytomegalovirus exposure and HLA in healthy donors (dated by TCRdb to 2017 to 2019). Library generation was performed with the immunoSEQ multiplex PCR assay. For the multiplex PCR, a mixture combining 60 forward primers for TCR Vbeta segments and 13 reverse primers for TCR Jbeta segments was used. TCRdb took over this immuneACCESS table, retaining in-frame rearrangements with V and J assigned. Such tables are incomplete; in checked studies, under half of the missing clones stem from an unresolved V gene, and the remainder is unexplained. The sample includes about 160,000 clones, with 80% observed a single time. Clones ranked in the top ten supply under 1.5% of the sample. Sequencing input: PBMCs. The receptors stem from a man aged 30 to 45 in good health and CMV-seronegative.

This clone was observed a few times. V and J are TRBV5-4 and TRBJ1-3, with 8 bases fitting TRBD1. The germline V gene encodes CDR1 SGHNT and CDR2 YYREEE (reference sequence). The CDR3 contains 15 residues. Losses at the gene ends were 5 bases for V and 1 base for J; bases not matched to a gene: 5. Here the CDR3 DNA reads TGTGCCAGCAGTACCGACAGGGGATCTGGAAACACCATATATTTT. Translated: CASSTDRGSGNTIYF. Based on the CDR3 plus reference TRBV5-4 and TRBJ1-3, the full variable domain is ETGVTQSPTHLIKTRGQQVTLRCSSQSGHNTVSWYQQALGQGPQFIFQYYREEENGRGNFPPRFSGLQFPNYSSELNVNALELDDSALYLCASSTDRGSGNTIYFGEGSWLTVV.

This clone was seen once. V gene TRBV5-1 combines with J gene TRBJ2-5; D might be TRBD2 (6 bases). The V end was cut by 0 bases, the J end by 0 bases, with 12 bases between. Germline CDR1 and CDR2: SGHRS and YFSETQ. This CDR3 region has 16 residues. The CDR3 DNA follows: TGCGCCAGCAGCTTGGTTGCGGGGACTTACCAAGAGACCCAGTACTTC. Translated: CASSLVAGTYQETQYF.

This clone was counted once. J is TRBJ2-6 and V is TRBV7-3, with 8 bases lining up with TRBD1. After removal of 4 bases from V and 2 bases from J, the junction contained 1 base not matched to a gene. This CDR3 is 15 amino acids long. Germline V gene data show CDR1 as SGHTA and CDR2 as FQGTGA. This CDR3 reads CASSSTGAGANVLTF. The CDR3 nucleotides are TGTGCCAGCAGCTCGACAGGGGCTGGGGCCAACGTCCTGACTTTC.

V usage is TRBV5-6 and J usage is TRBJ2-5, with a possible D match to TRBD1 (6 bases). Germline-derived CDR1 and CDR2 are SGHDT and YYEEEE. The V end was cut by 1 base, the J end by 4 bases, with 8 bases between. CDR3 length equals 13 residues. This CDR3 reads CASSLRGGETQYF. CDR3 nucleotide sequence: TGTGCCAGCAGCTTGAGAGGGGGAGAGACCCAGTACTTC.

V is TRBV5-1 and J is TRBJ2-7; 7 nucleotides agree with TRBD1. Per the germline V gene, CDR1 is SGHRS and CDR2 is YFSETQ. The CDR3 extends over 15 amino acids. J was trimmed by 4 bases and V by 6 bases; bases with no gene match: 13. The chain's CDR3 is CASTDGQVGQYEQYF. In DNA, the CDR3 is TGCGCCAGCACTGACGGACAGGTGGGACAGTACGAGCAGTACTTC.

This clone was found a few times. The chain combines TRBV4-2 with TRBJ1-4; D ambiguous. The germline V gene encodes CDR1 LGHNA and CDR2 YNFKEQ. The CDR3 spans 15 residues. The germline V and J ends were trimmed by 1 base and 8 bases, with 14 bases remaining between them. The CDR3 region is CASSQGQLAREKLFF. In DNA form, the CDR3 reads TGTGCCAGCAGCCAAGGCCAGCTGGCTAGGGAAAAACTGTTTTTT.

J is TRBJ2-7 and V is TRBV7-2, with no clear D. Germline V gene sequence: CDR1 SGHTA, CDR2 FQGNSA. The CDR3 consists of 16 residues. V was cut by 2 bases and J by 2 bases, with 16 bases left in between. The CDR3: CASSLSGGPLPYEQYF. The CDR3 DNA reads as TGTGCCAGCAGCTTATCTGGCGGTCCACTACCCTACGAGCAGTACTTC.

V gene TRBV6-1 combines with J gene TRBJ1-1; the D is unclear. The CDR3 runs 12 residues. The V and J ends lost 7 bases and 2 bases respectively, with 8 bases between them. CDR1 and CDR2 from the germline V gene are MNHNS and SASEGT. CDR3 sequence: CASKPENTEAFF. The CDR3 DNA reads TGTGCCAGCAAACCAGAAAACACTGAAGCTTTCTTT.

This clone was seen a single time. This chain joins TRBV28 and TRBJ1-5; D remains unclear. Germline values: CDR1 MDHEN, CDR2 SYDVKM. The CDR3 spans 12 residues. V was pared by 6 bases and J by 2 bases, with 5 bases between. The CDR3 DNA reads TGTGCCAGCAGATCGGGCAATCAGCCCCAGCATTTT. It is translated as CASRSGNQPQHF.

V gene TRBV29-1 combines with J gene TRBJ2-4, with 8 bases fitting TRBD1. The junction had 4 bases not matched to a gene; V was cut back by 0 bases and J by 9 bases. Per germline, CDR1 SQVTM and CDR2 ANQGSEA. The length of the CDR3 is 13 residues. The chain's CDR3 is CSVEDRGLGIQYF. As DNA, the CDR3 is TGCAGCGTTGAAGACAGGGGGCTCGGCATTCAGTACTTC.

V usage is TRBV6-5 and J usage is TRBJ1-1, with TRBD1 matching 7 bases. The CDR3 sequence is 14 residues long. With 8 bases clipped from V and 4 bases from J, the junction kept 10 bases outside the gene matches. From germline, CDR1 is MNHEY and CDR2 SVGAGI. The DNA for the CDR3 is TGTGCCAGCTCCGAATTCCCAGGGGGCACTGAAGCTTTCTTT. This translates into CASSEFPGGTEAFF.